This is a list of T cell receptor beta chains from one sample in a study of T cell responses to AZD1222 COVID-19 vaccine. The assay was immunoSEQ multiplex PCR, and TCRdb's table has in-frame clones only and misses some. The data hold under 150,000 clones, with approximately 85% observed a single time. This specimen consisted of peripheral blood, obtained on day 0 of MenACWY control vaccination. The origin of the receptors is an adult in good health. The CDR3 runs from the conserved cysteine through the conserved F or W. Each record gives: J gene, CDR3 length, D gene, clone size, V gene, CDR3 protein, CDR3 DNA. D genes are given only for firm matches. Some rows mark clone size as missing; the rest say once, few, many or name a class of expanded clone.

J gene: TRBJ2-3; CDR3 length: 14; D gene: TRBD1; clone size: .; V gene: TRBV7-9; CDR3 protein: CASSRDRASDTQYF; CDR3 DNA: TGTGCCAGCAGCAGGGACAGGGCCTCAGATACGCAGTATTTT
J gene: TRBJ1-2; CDR3 length: 13; D gene: .; clone size: .; V gene: TRBV5-4; CDR3 protein: CASKESGQRGYTF; CDR3 DNA: TGTGCCAGCAAGGAGAGCGGCCAGCGGGGCTACACCTTC
J gene: TRBJ2-2; CDR3 length: 12; D gene: .; clone size: .; V gene: TRBV10-3; CDR3 protein: CAIGNNTGELFF; CDR3 DNA: TGTGCCATCGGCAATAACACCGGGGAGCTGTTTTTT
J gene: TRBJ2-7; CDR3 length: 16; D gene: TRBD2; clone size: .; V gene: TRBV18; CDR3 protein: CASSPTTGTSYYEQYF; CDR3 DNA: TGTGCCAGCTCACCAACGACCGGGACTAGTTACTACGAGCAGTACTTC
J gene: TRBJ2-3; CDR3 length: 14; D gene: .; clone size: .; V gene: TRBV5-5; CDR3 protein: CASSWRWGTDTQYF; CDR3 DNA: TGTGCCAGCAGCTGGAGGTGGGGCACAGATACGCAGTATTTT
J gene: TRBJ2-1; CDR3 length: 16; D gene: .; clone size: .; V gene: TRBV21-1; CDR3 protein: CASSPTGTSSYNEQFF; CDR3 DNA: TGTGCCAGCAGCCCGACAGGGACGAGCTCCTACAATGAGCAGTTCTTC
J gene: TRBJ1-6; CDR3 length: 16; D gene: .; clone size: .; V gene: TRBV19; CDR3 protein: CASSIDPGSPNSPLHF; CDR3 DNA: TGTGCCAGTAGTATAGATCCAGGCAGCCCCAATTCACCCCTCCACTTT
J gene: TRBJ2-2; CDR3 length: 14; D gene: TRBD1; clone size: .; V gene: TRBV5-8; CDR3 protein: CASSPGQGAGELFF; CDR3 DNA: TGTGCCAGCAGCCCCGGACAGGGGGCCGGGGAGCTGTTTTTT
J gene: TRBJ2-7; CDR3 length: 14; D gene: .; clone size: .; V gene: TRBV5-1; CDR3 protein: CASSLVAGPYEQYF; CDR3 DNA: TGCGCCAGCAGCTTGGTGGCAGGGCCATACGAGCAGTACTTC
J gene: TRBJ2-3; CDR3 length: 15; D gene: .; clone size: .; V gene: TRBV5-5; CDR3 protein: CASSQIVQGSITQYF; CDR3 DNA: TGTGCCAGCAGCCAGATTGTACAGGGTTCAATAACGCAGTATTTT
J gene: TRBJ2-5; CDR3 length: 16; D gene: .; clone size: .; V gene: TRBV28; CDR3 protein: CASSLYGTTDRETQYF; CDR3 DNA: TGTGCCAGCAGTTTATACGGGACAACGGATAGGGAGACCCAGTACTTC
J gene: TRBJ2-3; CDR3 length: 16; D gene: .; clone size: few; V gene: TRBV7-3; CDR3 protein: CASSLKGSTITDTQYF; CDR3 DNA: TGTGCCAGCAGCTTAAAGGGCAGCACGATCACAGATACGCAGTATTTT
J gene: TRBJ2-5; CDR3 length: 16; D gene: TRBD1; clone size: .; V gene: TRBV6-1; CDR3 protein: CASSGRDRIFEETQYF; CDR3 DNA: TGTGCCAGCAGTGGCCGGGACAGGATTTTCGAGGAGACCCAGTACTTC
J gene: TRBJ1-1; CDR3 length: 17; D gene: .; clone size: .; V gene: TRBV7-2; CDR3 protein: CASSLGGAGTANTEAFF; CDR3 DNA: TGTGCCAGCAGCTTAGGAGGGGCAGGGACGGCGAACACTGAAGCTTTCTTT
J gene: TRBJ1-5; CDR3 length: 13; D gene: .; clone size: .; V gene: TRBV19; CDR3 protein: CASSRRSVQPQHF; CDR3 DNA: TGTGCCAGTAGTCGGAGGAGTGTCCAGCCCCAGCATTTT
J gene: TRBJ1-5; CDR3 length: 18; D gene: .; clone size: .; V gene: TRBV6-4; CDR3 protein: CASSDPIVQGRSNQPQHF; CDR3 DNA: TGTGCCAGCAGTGATCCGATAGTACAGGGACGGAGCAATCAGCCCCAGCATTTT
J gene: TRBJ2-3; CDR3 length: 17; D gene: TRBD2; clone size: .; V gene: TRBV12-5; CDR3 protein: CASGLPRGRGGTDTQYF; CDR3 DNA: TGTGCTAGTGGTTTGCCCCGAGGCCGGGGGGGCACAGATACGCAGTATTTT
J gene: TRBJ1-5; CDR3 length: 18; D gene: TRBD1; clone size: .; V gene: TRBV4-1; CDR3 protein: CASSQPRTGSYSNQPQHF; CDR3 DNA: TGCGCCAGCAGCCAACCTCGGACAGGGAGCTATAGCAATCAGCCCCAGCATTTT
J gene: TRBJ2-2; CDR3 length: 15; D gene: TRBD2; clone size: .; V gene: TRBV10-2; CDR3 protein: CASSLAGGNTGELFF; CDR3 DNA: TGCGCCAGCAGCCTAGCGGGGGGGAACACCGGGGAGCTGTTTTTT
J gene: TRBJ2-3; CDR3 length: 12; D gene: .; clone size: .; V gene: TRBV9; CDR3 protein: CASSVEGSTQYF; CDR3 DNA: TGTGCCAGCAGCGTAGAAGGGTCTACGCAGTATTTT
J gene: TRBJ1-5; CDR3 length: 13; D gene: .; clone size: many; V gene: TRBV20-1; CDR3 protein: CSASNRPDQPQHF; CDR3 DNA: TGCAGTGCTAGTAATAGGCCAGATCAGCCCCAGCATTTT
J gene: TRBJ2-3; CDR3 length: 14; D gene: .; clone size: .; V gene: TRBV27; CDR3 protein: CASSPGHWTDTQYF; CDR3 DNA: TGTGCCAGCAGTCCGGGACATTGGACAGATACGCAGTATTTT
J gene: TRBJ2-2; CDR3 length: 19; D gene: TRBD2; clone size: .; V gene: TRBV4-1; CDR3 protein: CASSQESLAGGPNTGELFF; CDR3 DNA: TGCGCCAGCAGCCAAGAATCACTAGCGGGGGGTCCGAACACCGGGGAGCTGTTTTTT
J gene: TRBJ2-5; CDR3 length: 13; D gene: .; clone size: .; V gene: TRBV19; CDR3 protein: CASSMVAEETQYF; CDR3 DNA: TGTGCCAGTAGTATGGTGGCAGAAGAGACCCAGTACTTC
J gene: TRBJ2-2; CDR3 length: 12; D gene: .; clone size: .; V gene: TRBV2; CDR3 protein: CASSGLGGELFF; CDR3 DNA: TGTGCCAGCAGTGGTCTAGGAGGGGAGCTGTTTTTT
J gene: TRBJ1-3; CDR3 length: 15; D gene: .; clone size: .; V gene: TRBV9; CDR3 protein: CASSPRGGSGNTIYF; CDR3 DNA: TGTGCCAGCAGCCCCCGCGGGGGATCTGGAAACACCATATATTTT
J gene: TRBJ2-5; CDR3 length: 14; D gene: .; clone size: .; V gene: TRBV4-2; CDR3 protein: CASSPSGNQETQYF; CDR3 DNA: TGTGCCAGCAGCCCGTCGGGTAATCAAGAGACCCAGTACTTC
J gene: TRBJ1-2; CDR3 length: 14; D gene: TRBD1; clone size: .; V gene: TRBV5-4; CDR3 protein: CASSFQDRGHGYTF; CDR3 DNA: TGTGCCAGCAGCTTTCAGGACAGGGGCCATGGCTACACCTTC
J gene: TRBJ1-1; CDR3 length: 13; D gene: .; clone size: .; V gene: TRBV9; CDR3 protein: CASSVAGETEAFF; CDR3 DNA: TGTGCCAGCAGCGTAGCCGGGGAGACTGAAGCTTTCTTT
J gene: TRBJ1-3; CDR3 length: 14; D gene: .; clone size: few; V gene: TRBV6-1; CDR3 protein: CASSEALRGPTIYF; CDR3 DNA: TGTGCCAGCAGTGAAGCGCTCCGGGGACCCACCATATATTTT
J gene: TRBJ1-1; CDR3 length: 15; D gene: .; clone size: .; V gene: TRBV28; CDR3 protein: CASSPSGPWNTEAFF; CDR3 DNA: TGTGCCAGCAGCCCTTCCGGCCCTTGGAACACTGAAGCTTTCTTT
J gene: TRBJ2-1; CDR3 length: 14; D gene: .; clone size: .; V gene: TRBV6-5; CDR3 protein: CASSYKAGLNEQFF; CDR3 DNA: TGTGCCAGCAGTTATAAGGCCGGGCTCAATGAGCAGTTCTTC
J gene: TRBJ1-1; CDR3 length: 13; D gene: .; clone size: few; V gene: TRBV7-6; CDR3 protein: CASSPWTDTEAFF; CDR3 DNA: TGTGCCAGCAGCCCTTGGACAGACACTGAAGCTTTCTTT
J gene: TRBJ1-6; CDR3 length: 15; D gene: .; clone size: once; V gene: TRBV13; CDR3 protein: CASSLGTYYNSPLHF; CDR3 DNA: TGTGCCAGCAGCTTAGGGACGTATTATAATTCACCCCTCCACTTT
J gene: TRBJ1-2; CDR3 length: 12; D gene: .; clone size: .; V gene: TRBV5-1; CDR3 protein: CASSLATEGYTF; CDR3 DNA: TGCGCCAGCAGCTTGGCCACAGAGGGCTACACCTTC
J gene: TRBJ1-2; CDR3 length: 15; D gene: TRBD1; clone size: .; V gene: TRBV24-1; CDR3 protein: CATSDSRTGDYGYTF; CDR3 DNA: TGTGCCACCAGTGATTCACGAACAGGGGACTATGGCTACACCTTC
J gene: TRBJ1-2; CDR3 length: 16; D gene: .; clone size: .; V gene: TRBV2; CDR3 protein: CASSDRWGQSIEGYTF; CDR3 DNA: TGTGCCAGCAGTGATCGCTGGGGGCAGTCCATAGAGGGCTACACCTTC
J gene: TRBJ1-2; CDR3 length: 14; D gene: TRBD1; clone size: .; V gene: TRBV5-1; CDR3 protein: CASSVLTGGSRYTF; CDR3 DNA: TGCGCCAGCAGCGTCCTAACAGGGGGTTCGCGCTACACCTTC
J gene: TRBJ2-1; CDR3 length: 15; D gene: .; clone size: .; V gene: TRBV2; CDR3 protein: CASSSSTGSYNEQFF; CDR3 DNA: TGTGCCAGCAGTAGCTCGACAGGCTCCTACAATGAGCAGTTCTTC
J gene: TRBJ1-5; CDR3 length: 13; D gene: .; clone size: .; V gene: TRBV7-2; CDR3 protein: CASSWTREEPQHF; CDR3 DNA: TGTGCCAGCAGCTGGACGAGGGAGGAGCCCCAGCATTTT
J gene: TRBJ2-7; CDR3 length: 11; D gene: .; clone size: .; V gene: TRBV3-1/TRBV3-2; CDR3 protein: CASSGRGGPNF; CDR3 DNA: TGTGCCAGCAGCGGAAGGGGGGGCCCAAACTTC
J gene: TRBJ1-2; CDR3 length: 15; D gene: .; clone size: .; V gene: TRBV5-1; CDR3 protein: CASSLAAGTNYGYTF; CDR3 DNA: TGCGCCAGCAGCTTGGCGGCAGGTACAAACTATGGCTACACCTTC
J gene: TRBJ1-1; CDR3 length: 15; D gene: .; clone size: .; V gene: TRBV5-1; CDR3 protein: CASSGTGTYNTEAFF; CDR3 DNA: TGCGCCAGCAGCGGAACCGGGACATACAACACTGAAGCTTTCTTT
J gene: TRBJ2-5; CDR3 length: 19; D gene: TRBD2; clone size: .; V gene: TRBV5-1; CDR3 protein: CASSYGLAGGLRSQETQYF; CDR3 DNA: TGCGCCAGCAGCTATGGACTAGCGGGGGGGTTAAGGTCCCAAGAGACCCAGTACTTC
J gene: TRBJ1-6; CDR3 length: 15; D gene: .; clone size: .; V gene: TRBV5-8; CDR3 protein: CASSLGGGTNSPLHF; CDR3 DNA: TGTGCCAGCAGCTTGGGAGGGGGAACCAATTCACCCCTCCACTTT
J gene: TRBJ1-1; CDR3 length: 14; D gene: .; clone size: .; V gene: TRBV4-2; CDR3 protein: CASSLDSMNTEAFF; CDR3 DNA: TGTGCCAGCAGCCTGGACAGCATGAACACTGAAGCTTTCTTT
J gene: TRBJ1-1; CDR3 length: 12; D gene: .; clone size: .; V gene: TRBV3-1/TRBV3-2; CDR3 protein: CASSHGITEAFF; CDR3 DNA: TGTGCCAGCAGCCACGGTATCACTGAAGCTTTCTTT
J gene: TRBJ2-1; CDR3 length: 13; D gene: TRBD1; clone size: .; V gene: TRBV19; CDR3 protein: CASRDSPLDEQFF; CDR3 DNA: TGTGCCAGCCGGGACAGCCCTCTGGATGAGCAGTTCTTC
J gene: TRBJ2-3; CDR3 length: 15; D gene: TRBD2; clone size: .; V gene: TRBV5-1; CDR3 protein: CASSFGGAGTDTQYF; CDR3 DNA: TGCGCCAGCAGCTTCGGGGGGGCCGGAACAGATACGCAGTATTTT